This T cell receptor beta chain emerged from a study (dated by TCRdb to the mid-2010s). With regard to the full study: The study set out to test whether tumor-infiltrating Tregs in breast cancer get recruited from blood Tregs or are instead converted in situ from other CD4+ T cell subsets. Here is what the overall study found, with its caveats: Tumor-infiltrating Treg TCR alpha and beta sequences overlapped most with tumor naive CD4+ T cells, then with blood naive CD4+ T cells. Rather than covering whole repertoires, validation in the larger cohort was restricted to a single TCR beta V-J rearrangement. The TCR gene usage of tumor memory CD4+ T cells clustered together with blood and lymph node memory CD4+ cells and with lymph node naive CD4+ cells.

Full-length TCR variable regions were amplified by 5' RACE PCR with constant-region reverse primers, followed by semi-nested PCR with Nested Universal Primer A. The ReliaPrep RNA Cell Miniprep System was used to extract total RNA, which was then reverse transcribed into 5'RACE-ready cDNA with the SMARTer RACE 5'/3' Kit. An Illumina MiSeq was used to sequence the full-length TCR alpha and beta libraries, which had been barcoded with multiplex adaptors. In the source study's methods: For each of nine subset-tissue groups, sequencing data from the five patients were pooled, and the groups were compared by unsupervised clustering of TCR gene usage. The Morisita-Horn index was used to calculate repertoire similarity, with shared sequences weighted according to their contribution to each repertoire. TCRdb itself trimmed the public reads at Q25 with fastp, ran MiXCR and retained productive beta chains. CDR3 protein sequences are deduplicated, and each keeps its most common genes and DNA. These V and J calls derive from TCRdb rather than the authors' analysis. Across this sample there are approximately 60,000 distinct CDR3 sequences, with more than 25% seen only once. 2.5% to 3.5% of the sample goes to the ten largest clones.

A word on this clonotype: It has no known antigen specificity. Qualities for individual bases were not recorded, and no much larger clone is one base off.

V gives up 0 bases and J gives up 4 bases, and the segment between their germline ends measures 4 bases. For CDR1 and CDR2, the germline V gene (reference sequence) lists GTSNPN and SVGIG. From its cysteine to its phenylalanine, the CDR3 spans 12 amino acids. CDR3 DNA only is kept here, 36 bases in frame from base 1. CD4+CD45RO+CD25- cells were isolated as memory CD4+ T cells. Tregs, naive and memory CD4+ T cells from tumor, blood and ipsilateral draining lymph nodes of a handful of breast cancer patients underwent full-length TCR alpha and beta sequencing. Tumor tissue, along with lymph nodes from ipsilateral axillary dissection, was perfused with PBS, minced, and then digested using collagenase I and hyaluronidase. FACS confirmed that the sorted cell populations were more than 90% pure.

The sample comprised tumor-infiltrating memory CD4+ T cells sorted from the breast tumor. The cell subset or site tag for this specimen amounts to: memory CD4+ T cells, CD4+CD45RO+CD25-. The chain employs TRBV30 and TRBJ1-3, with no D gene named confidently. This clonotype was sampled from a female donor with breast cancer. The CDR3 here reads CAWSVQGNTIYF. DNA sequence: TGTGCCTGGAGTGTACAGGGAAACACCATATATTTT. Here the CDR3 is joined to the reference TRBV30 and TRBJ1-3 genes, and the full variable domain is: SQTIHQWPATLVQPVGSPLSLECTVEGTSNPNLYWYRQAAGRGLQLLFYSVGIGQISSEVPQNLSASRPQDRQFILSSKKLLLSDSGFYLCAWSVQGNTIYFGEGSWLTVV.